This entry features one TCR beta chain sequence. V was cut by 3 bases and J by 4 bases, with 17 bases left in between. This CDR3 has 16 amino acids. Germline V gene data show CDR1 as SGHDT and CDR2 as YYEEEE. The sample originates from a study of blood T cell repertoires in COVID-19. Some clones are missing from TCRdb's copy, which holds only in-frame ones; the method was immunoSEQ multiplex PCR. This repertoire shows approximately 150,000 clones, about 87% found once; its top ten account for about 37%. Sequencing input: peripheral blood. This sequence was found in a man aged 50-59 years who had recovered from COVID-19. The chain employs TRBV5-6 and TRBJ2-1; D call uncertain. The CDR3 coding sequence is TGTGCCAGCAGCTCCGCCGGCGGTTCGAGTTACAATGAGCAGTTCTTC. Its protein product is CASSSAGGSSYNEQFF.